This is a list of T cell receptor beta chains from one sample in a study of T cell changes during pregnancy in multiple sclerosis. TCRdb's table, derived via immunoSEQ multiplex PCR, lists solely in-frame clones and lacks some. The sample carries about 52,000 clones, roughly 92% recorded once. Sample: CD4+ T cells from peripheral blood mononuclear cells, taken in the third trimester of pregnancy. The receptors come from a female donor with multiple sclerosis, enrolled in a pregnancy study. Both conserved end residues are part of each CDR3.

J | V | length | CDR3
TRBJ1-1 | TRBV7-2 | 13 | CASSLQGNTEAFF
TRBJ1-6 | TRBV5-1 | 18 | CASSLEGQSRSLNSPLHF
TRBJ2-7 | TRBV11-2 | 13 | CASSLTGGYEQYF
TRBJ1-2 | TRBV19 | 16 | CASSRVPGQGSNGYTF
TRBJ1-2 | TRBV5-6 | 15 | CASSPRDRTNYGYTF
TRBJ2-1 | TRBV7-2 | 14 | CASRSGQAFNEQFF
TRBJ2-4 | TRBV7-9 | 15 | CASSLSGTFGGAKYF
TRBJ2-3 | TRBV7-9 | 14 | CASTIERGTDTQYF
TRBJ2-7 | TRBV30 | 16 | CAWSSRGTGVSYEQYF
TRBJ1-1 | TRBV7-2 | 15 | CASSPRRGPSTEAFF
TRBJ1-3 | TRBV18 | 17 | CASSPRGTDLSGNTIYF
TRBJ1-1 | TRBV6-5 | 14 | CASGVRVGNTEAFF
TRBJ2-5 | TRBV9 | 14 | CASSAGQGTETQYF
TRBJ1-2 | TRBV7-2 | 13 | CASSPRVDYGYTF
TRBJ2-3 | TRBV7-3 | 13 | CASSLLLTDTQYF
TRBJ1-2 | TRBV4-2 | 16 | CASSQDRGQGNYGYTF
TRBJ1-1 | TRBV7-9 | 17 | CASSLELRVRVNTEAFF
TRBJ2-2 | TRBV28 | 17 | CASSGLGLHANTGELFF
TRBJ1-3 | TRBV19 | 14 | CASAPGVSGNTIYF
TRBJ2-7 | TRBV7-2 | 14 | CASTPPGQPYEQYF